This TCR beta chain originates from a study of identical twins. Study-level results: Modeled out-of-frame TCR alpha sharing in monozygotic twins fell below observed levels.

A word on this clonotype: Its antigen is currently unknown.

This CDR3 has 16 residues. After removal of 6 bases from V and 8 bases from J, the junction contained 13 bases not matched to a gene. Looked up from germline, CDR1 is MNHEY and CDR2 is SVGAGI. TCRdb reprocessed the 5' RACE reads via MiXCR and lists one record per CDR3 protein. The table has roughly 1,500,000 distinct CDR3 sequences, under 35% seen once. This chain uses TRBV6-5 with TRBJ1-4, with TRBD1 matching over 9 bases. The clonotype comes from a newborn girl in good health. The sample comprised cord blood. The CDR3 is CASRPSLTGGAEKLFF. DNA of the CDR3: TGTGCCAGCAGACCCTCCCTTACAGGGGGCGCGGAAAAACTGTTTTTT.